The 19 T cell receptor beta chains below were found in one sample sequenced in a study of Ad26.COV2.S vaccination and SARS-CoV-2 variants. Sequenced by immunoSEQ multiplex PCR; TCRdb stores in-frame clones only, minus some. Among about 180,000 clones listed, around 85% were seen once. The material was peripheral blood, obtained after recovery from COVID-19. The receptors derive from a human donor who had recovered from COVID-19.

The CDR3 DNA sequence: TGTGCCAGTAGGGTGGGGCTAAATCAGCCCCAGCATTTT. Protein product: CASRVGLNQPQHF. The chain links TRBV19 to TRBJ1-5, with D perhaps TRBD1 (5 bases). Germline assignment: CDR1 LNHDA and CDR2 SQIVND (reference sequence). This CDR3 spans 13 amino acids. Trimming pared 6 bases from V and 4 bases from J, leaving 10 bases between.

This clone has just one count. The chain carries TRBV19 and TRBJ2-3, with unresolved D. The V gene lost 5 bases and the J gene lost 4 bases, with 13 bases spanning the gap. This CDR3 has 14 amino acids. From germline, CDR1 is LNHDA and CDR2 SQIVND (reference sequence). In DNA, the CDR3 is TGTGCCAGTAGTGACGGAACGGCGCCAGATACGCAGTATTTT. Protein: CASSDGTAPDTQYF.

Points on this clone: The junction departs from the called germline gene at one end, perhaps through a read error. The CDR3 protein is CASSLDWVTGVPF. CDR3 nucleotide sequence: TGTGCCAGCAGCTTAGATTGGGTGACAGGAGTTCCCTTC. The V and J genes are TRBV7-9 and TRBJ1-2, with a possible D match to TRBD1 (6 bases). Germline-derived CDR1 and CDR2 are SEHNR and FQNEAQ (reference sequence). CDR3 length: 13 amino acids.

The table lists this clone with a count of one. The chain carries TRBV3-1 (or the pseudogene TRBV3-2) and TRBJ2-1, with 7 bases fitting TRBD2. The junction had 6 bases not matched to a gene; V was cut back by 0 bases and J by 4 bases. This CDR3 is built from 16 residues. CDR1 LGHDT and CDR2 YNNKEL come from the germline V gene (reference sequence). The CDR3 protein is CASSQEGLKAYNEQFF. In DNA form, the CDR3 reads TGTGCCAGCAGCCAAGAGGGACTAAAAGCTTACAATGAGCAGTTCTTC.

The chain has TRBV28 and TRBJ1-4; D possibly corresponds to TRBD1 (6 bases). Per germline, CDR1 MDHEN and CDR2 SYDVKM. V was trimmed by 6 bases and J by 3 bases, leaving 14 bases between them. The CDR3 is 15 amino acids. CDR3 DNA: TGTGCCAGCAGCACCCAGGGGTTAGCTAATGAAAAACTGTTTTTT. The encoded protein is CASSTQGLANEKLFF. The whole variable domain, filled in from reference TRBV28 and TRBJ1-4, reads DVKVTQSSRYLVKRTGEKVFLECVQDMDHENMFWYRQDPGLGLRLIYFSYDVKMKEKGDIPEGYSVSREKKERFSLILESASTNQTSMYLCASSTQGLANEKLFFGSGTQLSVL.

The genes are TRBV9 and TRBJ1-2; possible D gene TRBD1, 6 bases. The CDR3 is 16 residues long. V was shortened by 0 bases and J by 2 bases, with 14 bases between the two germline ends. CDR1 and CDR2 (germline): SGDLS, YYNGEE. The CDR3 coding sequence is TGTGCCAGCAGCGTAGATGGGTGGGGGGCGAACTATGGCTACACCTTC. Translated: CASSVDGWGANYGYTF.

The rearrangement links TRBV7-3 to TRBJ2-3, with D possibly being TRBD1 (6 bases). Germline V gene lookup returns CDR1 SGHTA and CDR2 FQGTGA. This CDR3 region has 12 residues. V dropped 4 bases and J dropped 6 bases, with 8 bases sitting between them. For the CDR3, the DNA is TGTGCCAGCAGCTCCAGGGGTGATACGCAGTATTTT. Translating gives CASSSRGDTQYF.

The V gene is TRBV5-1, the J gene TRBJ2-1; 10 bases match TRBD1. Germline CDR1 reads SGHRS; CDR2 reads YFSETQ. CDR3 length: 15 amino acids. J was trimmed by 7 bases and V by 0 bases; bases with no gene match: 4. CDR3 DNA: TGCGCCAGCAGCTTGGGTGGACAGGGGGGTAATGAGCAGTTCTTC. This codes for CASSLGGQGGNEQFF.

This clone was picked up a small number of times. The chain combines TRBV7-9 with TRBJ2-7, with D tentatively TRBD1 (6 bases). The germline V and J ends were trimmed by 5 bases and 7 bases, with 9 bases remaining between them. Germline V gene sequence: CDR1 SEHNR, CDR2 FQNEAQ (reference sequence). The CDR3 spans 11 residues. Here the CDR3 reads CASSHTGEQYF. The CDR3 bases are TGTGCCAGCAGCCACACAGGGGAGCAGTACTTC.

The V call is TRBV12-3 or TRBV12-4, the J call TRBJ1-1; D not certain. CDR3 length: 12 amino acids. V dropped 1 base and J dropped 11 bases, with 11 bases sitting between them. The CDR3 protein is CASSLVGLGAFF. Written as DNA, the CDR3 is TGTGCCAGCAGTTTAGTAGGGTTAGGGGCTTTCTTT.

The V and J genes are TRBV6-2 or TRBV6-3 and TRBJ1-2, with D tentatively TRBD1 (5 bases). CDR3 length: 13 amino acids. V was trimmed by 5 bases and J by 1 base, leaving 8 bases between them. The V gene's germline CDR1 is MNHEY and CDR2 SVGEGT. DNA of the CDR3: TGTGCCAGCAGTACAGGAAATAACTATGGCTACACCTTC. This codes for CASSTGNNYGYTF.

The chain uses TRBV15 and TRBJ1-4, with D perhaps matching TRBD1 (6 bases). V lost 1 base and J lost 5, with 14 bases in between. The CDR3 runs 16 residues. Per the germline V gene, CDR1 is LNHNV and CDR2 is YYDKDF (reference sequence). The CDR3 region is CATSRGQGGRNEKLFF. CDR3 sequence (DNA): TGTGCCACCAGCAGAGGGCAAGGGGGAAGAAATGAAAAACTGTTTTTT.

The rearrangement links TRBV25-1 to TRBJ1-6, with D possibly matching TRBD1 (5 bases). With 6 bases removed from V and 8 bases from J, the gap between germline ends came to 17 bases. CDR1 MGHDK and CDR2 SYGVNS come from the germline V gene. CDR3 length equals 15 residues. In nucleotides, the CDR3 is TGTGCCAGCAGCGACCGGGGGACTAGGGATTCACCCCTCCACTTT. It codes for CASSDRGTRDSPLHF.

This chain joins TRBV5-4 and TRBJ2-3; 7 bases line up with TRBD1. Germline V gene sequence: CDR1 SGHNT, CDR2 YYREEE (reference sequence). V dropped 4 bases and J dropped 3; count of bases not matched to a gene: 2. The CDR3 has 13 residues. CDR3 sequence reads: CASSLQGTDTQYF. The CDR3 DNA is TGTGCCAGCAGCCTACAGGGGACAGATACGCAGTATTTT.

This clone was detected only once. The rearrangement uses TRBV2 and TRBJ1-5, with 9 bases lining up with TRBD1. J was trimmed by 7 bases and V by 5 bases; bases with no gene match: 6. The CDR3 consists of 14 residues. CDR1 and CDR2 (germline): SNHLY, FYNNEI. This CDR3 reads CASSPGQGYQPQHF. The CDR3, as DNA: TGTGCCAGCAGTCCCGGACAGGGGTACCAGCCCCAGCATTTT.

This chain joins TRBV18 and TRBJ1-6; D is perhaps TRBD1 (5 bases). The V gene's germline CDR1 is KGHSH and CDR2 LQKENI. The CDR3 has 15 amino acids. The V and J ends lost 2 bases and 12 bases respectively, with 17 bases between them. This CDR3 is CASSPNRERGKPLHF. The CDR3 nucleotides read TGTGCCAGCTCACCAAATAGGGAGAGGGGTAAACCCCTCCACTTT.

The chain combines TRBV3-1 (or the pseudogene TRBV3-2) with TRBJ2-3, with 13 bases aligning to TRBD2. Germline V gives CDR1 LGHDT, CDR2 YNNKEL (reference sequence). This CDR3 spans 20 amino acids. V shed 5 bases and J 1 base; nucleotides not matched to a gene: 15. The CDR3 region is CASSSKNTLAGGPGTDTQYF. CDR3 in DNA: TGTGCCAGCAGCTCCAAGAATACACTAGCGGGAGGGCCGGGCACAGATACGCAGTATTTT.

The rearrangement joins TRBV7-9 to TRBJ2-1, with TRBD1 matching over 9 bases. The CDR3 consists of 16 residues. CDR1 is SEHNR, CDR2 FQNEAQ, per germline (reference sequence). V trimming: 2 bases; J trimming: 7 bases; junction bases outside the gene matches: 9. The CDR3 here is CASSLLTGGAENEQFF. In nucleotides, the CDR3 is TGTGCCAGCAGCTTATTAACAGGGGGCGCGGAAAATGAGCAGTTCTTC.

This clone occurred a few times. This rearrangement joins TRBV30 to TRBJ1-1, with D perhaps TRBD1 (6 bases). There are 13 residues in the CDR3. The V gene's germline CDR1 is GTSNPN and CDR2 SVGIG (reference sequence). Trimming removed 3 bases at V and 3 bases at J, with 11 bases between. CDR3 region: CAWSSRGYTEAFF. The CDR3 bases are TGTGCCTGGAGCTCCAGGGGCTACACTGAAGCTTTCTTT. The complete variable domain, with remaining parts taken from reference TRBV30 and TRBJ1-1, reads SQTIHQWPATLVQPVGSPLSLECTVEGTSNPNLYWYRQAAGRGLQLLFYSVGIGQISSEVPQNLSASRPQDRQFILSSKKLLLSDSGFYLCAWSSRGYTEAFFGQGTRLTVV.